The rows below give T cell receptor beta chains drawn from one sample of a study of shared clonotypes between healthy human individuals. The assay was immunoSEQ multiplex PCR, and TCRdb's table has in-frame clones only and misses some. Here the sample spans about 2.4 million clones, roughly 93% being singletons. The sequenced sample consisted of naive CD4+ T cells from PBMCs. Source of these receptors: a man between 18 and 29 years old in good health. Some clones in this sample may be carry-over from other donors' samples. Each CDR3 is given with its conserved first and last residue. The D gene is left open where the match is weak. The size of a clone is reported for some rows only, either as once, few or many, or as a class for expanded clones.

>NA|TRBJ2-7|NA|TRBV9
CASSSHGQSYEQYF
TGTGCCAGCAGCTCTCACGGGCAGAGCTACGAGCAGTACTTC
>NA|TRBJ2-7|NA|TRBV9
CASSVYAVSYEQYF
TGTGCCAGCAGCGTATATGCAGTCTCCTACGAGCAGTACTTC
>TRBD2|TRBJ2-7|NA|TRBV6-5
CASSIAGVTGEQYF
TGTGCCAGCAGTATAGCGGGAGTTACCGGCGAGCAGTACTTC
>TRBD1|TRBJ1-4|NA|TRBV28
CASSTGTDDEKLFF
TGTGCCAGCTCCACCGGGACAGACGATGAAAAACTGTTTTTT
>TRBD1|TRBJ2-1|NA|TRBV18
CASSPLGTGVNNEQFF
TGTGCCAGCTCACCACTCGGGACAGGAGTAAACAATGAGCAGTTCTTC
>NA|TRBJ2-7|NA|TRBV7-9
CASSTPLGPGDEQYF
TGTGCCAGCAGCACACCATTAGGTCCGGGGGACGAGCAGTACTTC
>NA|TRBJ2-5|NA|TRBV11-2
CASSFAEGTQYF
TGTGCCAGCAGCTTCGCGGAGGGGACCCAGTACTTC
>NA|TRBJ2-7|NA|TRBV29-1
CSVEKSSRREQYF
TGCAGCGTTGAGAAAAGTTCGAGGCGCGAGCAGTACTTC
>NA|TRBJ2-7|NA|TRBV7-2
CASSPRRSSYEQYF
TGTGCCAGCAGCCCCCGCAGGAGCTCCTACGAGCAGTACTTC
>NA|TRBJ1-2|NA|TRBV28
CASSLVTNYGYTF
TGTGCCAGCAGTTTAGTTACCAACTATGGCTACACCTTC
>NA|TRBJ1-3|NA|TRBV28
CASRLYGTHGNTIYF
TGTGCCAGCAGACTATACGGGACGCATGGAAACACCATATATTTT
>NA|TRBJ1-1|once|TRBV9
CASSVGGANTEAFF
TGTGCCAGCAGCGTAGGGGGCGCCAACACTGAAGCTTTCTTT
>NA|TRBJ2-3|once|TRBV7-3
CASSLTERVTDTQYF
TGTGCCAGCAGCTTAACGGAGCGAGTAACAGATACGCAGTATTTT
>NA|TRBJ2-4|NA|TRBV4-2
CASSQSGIGGRAKNIQYF
TGTGCCAGCAGCCAGAGCGGAATTGGAGGCAGAGCCAAAAACATTCAGTACTTC
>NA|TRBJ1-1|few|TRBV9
CASSVAGMNTEAFF
TGTGCCAGCAGCGTAGCTGGTATGAACACTGAAGCTTTCTTT
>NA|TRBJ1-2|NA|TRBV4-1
CASSQDAGALYGYTF
TGCGCCAGCAGCCAAGATGCAGGGGCCCTCTATGGCTACACCTTC
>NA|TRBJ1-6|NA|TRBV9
CASSEGTGSPLHF
TGTGCCAGCAGCGAGGGAACAGGGTCACCCCTCCACTTT
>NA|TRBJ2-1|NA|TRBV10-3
CAISESMGPNNEQFF
TGTGCCATCAGTGAGTCGATGGGACCCAACAATGAGCAGTTCTTC
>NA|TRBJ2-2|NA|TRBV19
CASKEIAGTGELFF
TGTGCCAGTAAAGAGATCGCCGGTACCGGGGAGCTGTTTTTT
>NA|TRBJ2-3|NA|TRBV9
CASSRSPLQGSDTQYF
TGTGCCAGCAGCCGGAGTCCCTTACAGGGCTCAGATACGCAGTATTTT
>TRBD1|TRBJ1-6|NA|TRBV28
CASRTPGQGNSPLHF
TGTGCCAGCAGGACGCCGGGACAGGGAAATTCACCCCTCCACTTT
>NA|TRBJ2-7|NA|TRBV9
CASSPHESAGLEQYF
TGTGCCAGCAGCCCTCACGAGTCCGCTGGTCTCGAGCAGTACTTC
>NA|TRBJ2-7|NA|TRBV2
CASSVGYEQYF
TGTGCCAGCAGTGTGGGTTACGAGCAGTACTTC
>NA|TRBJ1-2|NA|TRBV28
CASSLSQGENYGYTF
TGTGCCAGCAGTTTATCGCAGGGAGAGAACTATGGCTACACCTTC
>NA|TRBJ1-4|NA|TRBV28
CASSETGQRLFF
TGTGCCAGCAGTGAGACTGGGCAAAGACTGTTTTTT